These T cell receptor beta chains were read from a single sample in a study of cytomegalovirus exposure and HLA in healthy donors. Profiled with immunoSEQ multiplex PCR; TCRdb holds only in-frame clones, not every one. The sample records about 160,000 clones, approximately 86% being singletons. The specimen sequenced was PBMCs. These receptors all come from a young woman in good health and CMV-seronegative. The CDR3 runs from the conserved cysteine through the conserved F or W. The D gene is left open where the match is weak.

v_gene: TRBV7-2; d_gene: NA; j_gene: TRBJ2-7; len: 13; CDR3nt: TGTGCCAGCAGCGACGGGATCTTCTACGAGCAGTACTTC; CDR3aa: CASSDGIFYEQYF
v_gene: TRBV7-2; d_gene: NA; j_gene: TRBJ1-2; len: 10; CDR3nt: TGTGCCAGCAGCGGCGGAGGCTACACCTTC; CDR3aa: CASSGGGYTF
v_gene: TRBV18; d_gene: TRBD1; j_gene: TRBJ1-4; len: 16; CDR3nt: TGTGCCAGCTCACCAGACAGGGTAGCAACTAATGAAAAACTGTTTTTT; CDR3aa: CASSPDRVATNEKLFF
v_gene: TRBV19; d_gene: NA; j_gene: TRBJ1-5; len: 12; CDR3nt: TGTGCCAGCAGGGGTGTAGATCAGCCCCAGCATTTT; CDR3aa: CASRGVDQPQHF
v_gene: TRBV19; d_gene: TRBD1; j_gene: TRBJ1-1; len: 16; CDR3nt: TGTGCCAGTACCTACTGGACAGGGGGCCCTGCCACTGAAGCTTTCTTT; CDR3aa: CASTYWTGGPATEAFF
v_gene: TRBV4-3; d_gene: NA; j_gene: TRBJ2-3; len: 15; CDR3nt: TGCGCCAGCAGCCCAAGACTCGCTATCGCAGATACGCAGTATTTT; CDR3aa: CASSPRLAIADTQYF
v_gene: TRBV6-5; d_gene: NA; j_gene: TRBJ1-1; len: 15; CDR3nt: TGTGCCAGCAGTTACTCGATCGTTGAGTACACTGAAGCTTTCTTT; CDR3aa: CASSYSIVEYTEAFF
v_gene: TRBV5-6; d_gene: NA; j_gene: TRBJ2-7; len: 14; CDR3nt: TGTGCCAGCAGCCCCATGAGGGGGGGCTACGAGCAGTACTTC; CDR3aa: CASSPMRGGYEQYF
v_gene: TRBV2; d_gene: TRBD2; j_gene: TRBJ2-7; len: 13; CDR3nt: TGTGCCTCGGTGGCGGGAGAGTCCTACGAGCAGTACTTC; CDR3aa: CASVAGESYEQYF
v_gene: TRBV7-9; d_gene: TRBD1; j_gene: TRBJ1-5; len: 15; CDR3nt: TGTGCCAGCAGCCGGACAGGGGATGGCAATCAGCCCCAGCATTTT; CDR3aa: CASSRTGDGNQPQHF
v_gene: TRBV18; d_gene: TRBD2; j_gene: TRBJ2-7; len: 16; CDR3nt: TGTGCCAGCTCACCTGGCCTAGCGGGGATCTCCTACGAGCAGTACTTC; CDR3aa: CASSPGLAGISYEQYF
v_gene: TRBV2; d_gene: NA; j_gene: TRBJ1-5; len: 11; CDR3nt: TGTGCCAGCAGTGGACGGGGGCCCCAGCATTTT; CDR3aa: CASSGRGPQHF